This passage covers 11 T cell receptor beta chains from one sample sequenced in a study of T cells in tumors after PD-1 blockade. Profiled with immunoSEQ multiplex PCR; TCRdb holds only in-frame clones, not every one. This table has more than 40,000 clones, roughly three quarters appearing once. The sequencing used PBMCs, collected before anti-PD-1 therapy. The source is a human donor with advanced basal cell or squamous cell carcinoma (not recorded which).

V gene TRBV19 combines with J gene TRBJ2-7; maybe TRBD2 (6 bases). The germline gives CDR1 LNHDA, CDR2 SQIVND (reference sequence). This CDR3 comprises 15 residues. Trimming took 0 bases from V and 4 from J, leaving 13 bases between them. This CDR3 is CASSIERGPRYEQYF. CDR3 in DNA: TGTGCCAGTAGTATAGAGCGGGGTCCAAGATACGAGCAGTACTTC. The complete variable domain, with remaining parts taken from reference TRBV19 and TRBJ2-7, reads DGGITQSPKYLFRKEGQNVTLSCEQNLNHDAMYWYRQDPGQGLRLIYYSQIVNDFQKGDIAEGYSVSREKKESFPLTVTSAQKNPTAFYLCASSIERGPRYEQYFGPGTRLTVT.

This chain uses TRBV5-6 with TRBJ1-3, with 11 bases identical to TRBD1. V shed 4 bases and J 8 bases; nucleotides not matched to a gene: 5. The V gene's germline CDR1 is SGHDT and CDR2 YYEEEE. This CDR3 region has 14 residues. The CDR3 DNA follows: TGTGCCAGCAGCGCCGGACAGGGGGCATACACCATATATTTT. Translating it yields CASSAGQGAYTIYF.

The J gene is TRBJ2-5, the V gene TRBV7-8; tentative D call: TRBD2 (6 bases). The CDR3 length is 14 residues. Germline loops: CDR1 SGHVS, CDR2 FQNEAQ. With 3 bases removed from V and 9 bases from J, the gap between germline ends came to 17 bases. The CDR3 sequence is CASSFSSEWGAQYF. The CDR3 nucleotides are TGTGCCAGCAGCTTTTCTAGCGAGTGGGGGGCCCAGTACTTC.

This clone has just one count. The chain is built from TRBV20-1 and TRBJ2-1, with 8 bases identical to TRBD1. The CDR3 covers 14 residues. CDR1 is DFQATT, CDR2 SNEGSKA, per germline (reference sequence). After removal of 3 bases from V and 6 bases from J, the junction contained 7 bases not matched to a gene. For the CDR3, the DNA is TGCAGTGCTAGTGGGGGACAGGTACGCAATGAGCAGTTCTTC. Protein product: CSASGGQVRNEQFF.

This clone was seen only a few times. This chain connects TRBV7-9 to TRBJ2-1, with 7 bases that match TRBD2. With V trimmed by 0 bases and J by 6 bases, 2 bases remained unmatched. Germline CDR1 reads SEHNR; CDR2 reads FQNEAQ (reference sequence). There are 14 residues in the CDR3. In DNA, the CDR3 is TGTGCCAGCAGCTTAGCGGGAGGGTTCAATGAGCAGTTCTTC. It encodes CASSLAGGFNEQFF.

The chain combines TRBV19 with TRBJ2-2; D is perhaps TRBD1 or TRBD2 (5 bases each). The CDR3 is made up of 15 amino acids. Germline V CDR1 and CDR2: LNHDA, SQIVND (reference sequence). The germline V and J ends were trimmed by 6 bases and 0 bases, with 11 bases remaining between them. The CDR3 DNA reads TGTGCCAGTAGGTCCGGGGCCGCGAACACCGGGGAGCTGTTTTTT. Its protein product is CASRSGAANTGELFF.

The chain employs TRBV6-6 and TRBJ1-3, with a tentative D call TRBD1 (5 bases). The CDR3 sequence is 14 residues long. The germline gives CDR1 MNHNY, CDR2 SVGAGI (reference sequence). With 0 bases removed from V and 3 bases from J, the gap between germline ends came to 6 bases. CDR3 sequence reads: CASSYSGDGNTIYF. CDR3 in DNA: TGTGCCAGCAGTTACTCAGGGGATGGAAACACCATATATTTT.

This chain links TRBV7-8 with TRBJ2-2; the match to TRBD2 covers 9 bases. Germline loops: CDR1 SGHVS, CDR2 FQNEAQ. Unmatched junction bases numbered 6, after V lost 4 bases and J lost 6 bases. CDR3 length: 15 residues. The CDR3 nucleotides read TGTGCCAGCAGCTCAAGCGGGGGGCCCGCCGGGGAGCTGTTTTTT. It codes for CASSSSGGPAGELFF.

This clone appeared once. The chain carries TRBV14 and TRBJ2-7; weak D call: TRBD1 (6 bases). Trimming took off 5 bases at V and 3 bases at J, with 20 bases between the two ends. Germline assignment: CDR1 SGHDN and CDR2 FVKESK. This CDR3 has 16 amino acids. This CDR3 is CASSEGGLAGSYEQYF. The CDR3 bases are TGTGCCAGCAGCGAAGGGGGATTGGCAGGGAGCTACGAGCAGTACTTC.

The chain has TRBV18 and TRBJ1-5, with no clear D. CDR1 and CDR2 from the germline V gene are KGHSH and LQKENI. Trimming left V 3 bases short and J 0 bases short, with 15 bases between. CDR3 size: 17 residues. The CDR3 DNA reads TGTGCCAGCTCACCGGTTTCCCTTGGGTATAGCAATCAGCCCCAGCATTTT. This gives the protein CASSPVSLGYSNQPQHF. The variable domain in full, completed from reference TRBV18 and TRBJ1-5, reads NAGVMQNPRHLVRRRGQEARLRCSPMKGHSHVYWYRQLPEEGLKFMVYLQKENIIDESGMPKERFSAEFPKEGPSILRIQQVVRGDSAAYFCASSPVSLGYSNQPQHFGDGTRLSIL.

Comment on this clone: At the DNA level, this CDR3 is encoded by other sequences in the same sample as well. V usage is TRBV27 and J usage is TRBJ1-4; possible D gene TRBD1, 5 bases. V dropped 3 bases and J dropped 0 bases, with 8 bases sitting between them. The CDR3 contains 15 residues. Per the germline V gene, CDR1 is MNHEY and CDR2 is SMNVEV (reference sequence). The CDR3 sequence is CASSFGGATNEKLFF. CDR3 DNA: TGTGCCAGCAGTTTCGGGGGGGCAACTAATGAAAAACTGTTTTTT.